This T cell receptor (beta chain) comes out of a study of CD8 T cell repertoires and HIV-1 epitope variants. Study-level information: Epitopes were three Gag families plus Nef HW9 and YT9. Study-wide points: Eight or nine antigen-specific TCR beta clonotypes were found; roughly 6 seemed cross-reactive to variants.

Remarks on this clone: Antigen: not known.

In germline, CDR1 is MNHEY, CDR2 SMNVEV (reference sequence). V was clipped by 9 bases and J by 7 bases, with 18 bases between them. This CDR3 is 14 amino acids long. TCR beta CDR3 was sequenced at survey depth on immunoSEQ. Data came from immunoSEQ multiplex PCR; TCRdb stores just in-frame clones and leaves some out. This sample has some 4,500 clones, with around 68% found just once. This sequence was found in a male donor with HIV. Sequenced: cultured CD8+ T cells derived from PBMCs. The chain employs TRBV27 and TRBJ2-2; possibly TRBD1 for D (6 bases). This CDR3 is CASQNQGWSGELFF. In nucleotides, the CDR3 is TGTGCCAGTCAGAACCAGGGGTGGAGCGGGGAGCTGTTTTTT.